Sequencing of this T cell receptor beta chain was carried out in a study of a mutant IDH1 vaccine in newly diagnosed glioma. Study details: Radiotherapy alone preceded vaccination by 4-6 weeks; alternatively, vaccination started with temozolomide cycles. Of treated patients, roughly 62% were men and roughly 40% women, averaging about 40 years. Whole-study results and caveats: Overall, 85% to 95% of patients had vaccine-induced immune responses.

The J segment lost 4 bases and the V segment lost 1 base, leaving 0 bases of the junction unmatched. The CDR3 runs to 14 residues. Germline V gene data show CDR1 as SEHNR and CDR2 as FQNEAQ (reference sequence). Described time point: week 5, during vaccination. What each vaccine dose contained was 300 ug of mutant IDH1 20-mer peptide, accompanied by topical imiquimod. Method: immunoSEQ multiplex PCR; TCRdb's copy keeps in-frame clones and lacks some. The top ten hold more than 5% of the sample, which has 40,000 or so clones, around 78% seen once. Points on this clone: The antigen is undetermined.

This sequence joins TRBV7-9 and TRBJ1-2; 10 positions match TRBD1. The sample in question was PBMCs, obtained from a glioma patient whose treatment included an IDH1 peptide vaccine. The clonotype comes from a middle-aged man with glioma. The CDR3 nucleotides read TGTGCCAGCAGCTTAGGACAGGGGGCCTATGGCTACACCTTC. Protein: CASSLGQGAYGYTF.